The present TCR beta chain was sequenced within a study of T cell changes during pregnancy in multiple sclerosis. Generated by immunoSEQ multiplex PCR, the TCRdb table keeps only in-frame clones and is missing some. The table includes more than 85,000 clones, around 90% detected once. CDR1 SQVTM and CDR2 ANQGSEA come from the germline V gene. Trimming took off 4 bases at V and 1 base at J, with 19 bases between the two ends. This CDR3 is 17 amino acids long. The V gene is TRBV29-1, the J gene TRBJ2-2; D not resolved. Sequences were derived from peripheral blood, sampled in the second trimester of pregnancy. The clonotype comes from a female donor with multiple sclerosis, enrolled in a pregnancy study. The CDR3 nucleotides read TGCAGCGTTGTATCAAGTCGAAACAGCCGGAACACCGGGGAGCTGTTTTTT. Translation: CSVVSSRNSRNTGELFF.